This T cell receptor beta chain was recovered during a study of T-cell reconstitution after alpha-beta-depleted transplantation in children. A TCRbeta library incorporating unique molecular identifiers was prepared. TCRdb re-analysed the PCR reads in MiXCR, keeping a single row per CDR3 protein. The sample gives 300,000 or so distinct CDR3 sequences, over 20% of which show up once; approximately 9.9% is in the top ten. Concerning this clonotype: The target antigen is unknown.

Study-level findings and limits: Most T-cell counts and diversity one year after the transplant came from T cells that were newly produced. By about two months after transplant, alpha-beta T cells reportedly arose from several hundred graft clones that had expanded. There were some patients whose high TCRbeta diversity at day 60 came from surviving recipient T cells and thymic progenitors.

This material consisted of PBMCs, mostly from graft donor cells, taken 180 days after TCRalphabeta/CD19-depleted stem cell transplant. The TCR comes from a male patient between 10 and 17 years old who had a stem cell transplant for acute lymphoblastic leukemia, so the T cells may come from the graft donor.

The CDR3, as DNA: TGTGCCAGCAGCCCGGGACGGCACTATGGCTACACCTTC. This translates into CASSPGRHYGYTF. The gene calls are TRBV7-9 and TRBJ1-2, with D possibly being TRBD1 (5 bases). The CDR3 is made up of 13 amino acids. V dropped 5 bases and J dropped 3 bases, with 10 bases sitting between them. Germline V gene sequence: CDR1 SEHNR, CDR2 FQNEAQ (reference sequence).